This is a list of T cell receptor beta chains from one sample in a study of shared clonotypes between healthy human individuals. The table came from immunoSEQ multiplex PCR; TCRdb's copy has only in-frame clones and leaves some out. The sample has about 700,000 clones, 92% seen once. Sequenced: naive CD8+ T cells sorted from blood. The receptor source for this set is a man younger than 40 in good health. Each CDR3 is given with its conserved first and last residue. The D gene is left open where the match is weak. A row's size may be missing; if present it is once, few, many or a size class.

TRBV27,-,TRBD2,TRBJ2-1,CASRAGVVDEQFF,TGTGCCAGCAGGGCGGGGGTTGTGGATGAGCAGTTCTTC
TRBV5-5,-,-,TRBJ2-5,CASSFLAVGEGETQYF,TGTGCCAGCAGCTTCTTGGCAGTGGGTGAGGGAGAGACCCAGTACTTC
TRBV27,-,-,TRBJ1-4,CASSQAWRTNEKLFF,TGTGCCAGCAGTCAGGCCTGGAGAACTAATGAAAAACTGTTTTTT
TRBV27,-,-,TRBJ2-7,CASSHARGLYAQYF,TGTGCCAGCAGCCACGCCAGGGGACTGTACGCGCAGTACTTC
TRBV4-1,-,TRBD2,TRBJ2-7,CASSPAGGYEQYF,TGCGCCAGCAGCCCCGCGGGGGGCTACGAGCAGTACTTC
TRBV5-6,-,TRBD1,TRBJ1-2,CASSLARDRDGYTF,TGTGCCAGCAGCTTGGCCCGCGACAGGGATGGCTACACCTTC
TRBV10-3,-,TRBD2,TRBJ2-1,CAISDPGTSGECVFF,TGTGCCATCAGTGACCCCGGGACTAGCGGGGAGTGCGTGTTCTTC
TRBV7-9,-,-,TRBJ2-5,CASSSDSGRTQYF,TGTGCCAGCAGTTCTGACAGTGGGAGGACCCAGTACTTC
TRBV5-1,-,TRBD2,TRBJ2-3,CASSLGTSGVLRGTDTQYF,TGCGCCAGCAGCTTGGGGACTAGCGGGGTACTTCGGGGCACAGATACGCAGTATTTT
TRBV25-1,-,TRBD1,TRBJ2-7,CASSEWGTGAYEQYF,TGTGCCAGCAGTGAATGGGGGACAGGGGCCTACGAGCAGTACTTC
TRBV28,-,-,TRBJ2-2,CASSFWHLHTGELFF,TGTGCCAGCAGTTTTTGGCACCTACACACCGGGGAGCTGTTTTTT
TRBV7-8,-,TRBD2,TRBJ2-1,CASLPKLAAGYNEQFF,TGTGCCAGCCTCCCAAAACTAGCGGCCGGCTACAATGAGCAGTTCTTC
TRBV9,once,TRBD1,TRBJ1-5,CASSDGQGGQPQHF,TGTGCCAGCAGCGACGGACAGGGAGGGCAGCCCCAGCATTTT
TRBV19,-,TRBD1,TRBJ2-1,CASRSGQGRNEQFF,TGTGCCAGTAGGTCCGGACAGGGTAGAAATGAGCAGTTCTTC
TRBV5-6,-,-,TRBJ2-1,CASSFGIGGPNEQFF,TGTGCCAGCAGCTTCGGGATCGGGGGGCCCAATGAGCAGTTCTTC
TRBV30,-,-,TRBJ1-1,CAWTINSEAVAFF,TGTGCCTGGACAATTAATTCGGAAGCGGTAGCTTTCTTT
TRBV30,-,-,TRBJ1-2,CACWRDTGYGYTF,TGTGCCTGTTGGCGGGACACGGGCTATGGCTACACCTTC
TRBV7-9,-,-,TRBJ2-7,CASSPRVLADLYEQYF,TGTGCCAGCAGCCCCAGGGTCCTAGCCGACCTCTACGAGCAGTACTTC
TRBV11-2,-,-,TRBJ2-5,CASSLWPVYQETQYF,TGTGCCAGCAGCTTATGGCCGGTATATCAAGAGACCCAGTACTTC
TRBV6-5,-,TRBD2,TRBJ2-5,CASSYLAGSSETQYF,TGTGCCAGCAGTTACCTAGCGGGGAGCAGTGAGACCCAGTACTTC
TRBV19,-,TRBD1,TRBJ2-7,CASSIGTATYEQYF,TGTGCCAGTAGTATTGGGACAGCTACCTACGAGCAGTACTTC
TRBV7-9,-,TRBD2,TRBJ2-1,CASSPTSGRAWNEQFF,TGTGCCAGCAGCCCCACTAGCGGGAGGGCCTGGAATGAGCAGTTCTTC
TRBV9,-,-,TRBJ2-3,CASSLSQSGLSTDTQYF,TGTGCCAGCAGCCTTAGTCAGAGCGGTCTTAGCACAGATACGCAGTATTTT
TRBV27,-,TRBD1,TRBJ2-7,CASSLGLGTGGYEQYF,TGTGCCAGCAGTTTAGGTCTTGGGACAGGGGGTTACGAGCAGTACTTC
TRBV9,-,-,TRBJ2-7,CASSPPQSSEQYF,TGTGCCAGCAGCCCTCCCCAGTCCTCCGAGCAGTACTTC
TRBV2,-,-,TRBJ2-7,CASYPQLTGRGVYEQYF,TGTGCCAGCTACCCCCAGTTGACAGGACGGGGCGTCTACGAGCAGTACTTC
TRBV7-6,-,TRBD2,TRBJ2-3,CASSPMTGARDIAGGPQDTQYF,TGTGCCAGCAGCCCCATGACCGGGGCCAGAGATATAGCGGGAGGGCCCCAAGATACGCAGTATTTT